These T cell receptor beta chains were read from a single sample in a study of control samples from healthy donors and cancer patients. Sequencing was performed with immunoSEQ multiplex PCR; in TCRdb, only in-frame clones are kept and a portion is missing. The sample yields about 160,000 clones, 96% seen once. Sequencing was performed on blood. These receptors were obtained from a woman aged 25-40 years in good health. Each CDR3 is given with its conserved first and last residue. D genes are given only for firm matches. Clone size is not always given. Where it is, it says once, few, many or a class for expanded clones.

j_call v_call clone_size d_call cdr3_nt cdr3_aa
TRBJ1-4 TRBV2 NA NA TGTGCCAGCAGTGAACTCAGGACTAATGAAAAACTGTTTTTT CASSELRTNEKLFF
TRBJ1-1 TRBV7-2 NA NA TGTGCCAGCAGCCCGCGAAACTATGATGAAGCTTTCTTT CASSPRNYDEAFF
TRBJ2-1 TRBV24-1 NA TRBD2 TGTGCCACCAGTCCCGGGACTAGCGGTTCATACAATGAGCAGTTCTTC CATSPGTSGSYNEQFF
TRBJ2-3 TRBV12-5 NA TRBD1 TGTGCTAGTGCGATAGGGACAGGGAACACAGATACGCAGTATTTT CASAIGTGNTDTQYF
TRBJ2-7 TRBV27 NA TRBD2 TGTGCCAGCAGTCCATGGACTAGCGGCACCTACGAGCAGTACTTC CASSPWTSGTYEQYF
TRBJ2-7 TRBV19 NA NA TGTGCCAGTAGTATATCCGGGGAGCAGTACTTC CASSISGEQYF
TRBJ2-1 TRBV6-5 NA NA TGTGCCAGCAGTTACTCACGGAGCTCCTACAATGAGCAGTTCTTC CASSYSRSSYNEQFF
TRBJ2-7 TRBV10-2 NA NA TGCGCCAGCAGTGAGTCGTTGTCTTACGAGCAGTACTTC CASSESLSYEQYF
TRBJ1-3 TRBV5-6 NA TRBD1 TGTGCCAGCAGAGCACGGGACAGGGGGTCGGACACCATATATTTT CASRARDRGSDTIYF
TRBJ2-2 TRBV5-4 NA NA TGTGCCAGCAGCTTGTATCCGGGACGGGACACCGGGGAGCTGTTTTTT CASSLYPGRDTGELFF
TRBJ1-5 TRBV28 NA NA TGTGCCAGCAGTTTACCGAGGGTCCAGCCCCAGCATTTT CASSLPRVQPQHF
TRBJ1-1 TRBV24-1 NA TRBD1 TGTGCCACCAGATCGACAGGGAAGAACACTGAAGCTTTCTTT CATRSTGKNTEAFF
TRBJ1-1 TRBV12-3/TRBV12-4 NA NA TGTGCCAGCAGTCGGACGGTAGACACTGAAGCTTTCTTT CASSRTVDTEAFF
TRBJ1-5 TRBV27 NA NA TGTGCCAGCAGTTTTCAGGGTAATCAGCCCCAGCATTTT CASSFQGNQPQHF
TRBJ2-3 TRBV19 NA TRBD1 TGTGCCAGTAGTCCGTCCCCGGACAGGGGGCTCACAGATACGCAGTATTTT CASSPSPDRGLTDTQYF
TRBJ1-5 TRBV6-5 NA TRBD1 TGTGCCAGCAGGGAGACAGGGGCCCAGCCCCAGCATTTT CASRETGAQPQHF
TRBJ2-7 TRBV28 once NA TGTGCCAGCAGTCCGGGCGGGGCCTACGAGCAGTACTTC CASSPGGAYEQYF
TRBJ2-1 TRBV5-1 once NA TGCGCCAGCAAACTAAGGGAGGACAGATCCTACAATGAGCAGTTCTTC CASKLREDRSYNEQFF
TRBJ2-3 TRBV27 NA NA TGTGCCAGCAGTTTAAACGGGAGAGGCACAGATACGCAGTATTTT CASSLNGRGTDTQYF
TRBJ1-3 TRBV28 NA TRBD1 TGTGCCAGCAGCCCTCTAACAGGGGGCGCTGGAAACACCATATATTTT CASSPLTGGAGNTIYF
TRBJ2-1 TRBV30 once TRBD2 TGTGCCTGGACCAGGCCTCCGGGACTAGCGGTTCAGTTCTTC CAWTRPPGLAVQFF
TRBJ1-2 TRBV7-8 few NA TGTGCCAGCAGCTTAGGGCAGGGGCGGTCGGGATTTTCCCATGGCTACACCTTC CASSLGQGRSGFSHGYTF
TRBJ2-3 TRBV5-1 NA TRBD2 TGCGCCAGCAGCTTTGTAGCGGGAGGGCCGAGGACAGATACGCAGTATTTT CASSFVAGGPRTDTQYF
TRBJ2-5 TRBV20-1 NA NA TGCAGTGCTAGTGGGGGTCGCAAGACCCAGTACTTC CSASGGRKTQYF
TRBJ2-1 TRBV27 NA NA TGTGCCAGCAGTACCCGGATAAGAAAGGTCTCCTACAATGAGCAGTTCTTC CASSTRIRKVSYNEQFF
TRBJ2-7 TRBV3-1/TRBV3-2 NA NA TGTGCCAGCAGCCTATTAAGCGAGCAGTACTTC CASSLLSEQYF
TRBJ2-5 TRBV9 NA NA TGTGCCAGCAGCTTACAGGGTGTTGGGGAGACCCAGTACTTC CASSLQGVGETQYF
TRBJ1-6 TRBV27 NA NA TGTGCCAGCAGTGACTCCGGGAGCTTCACCCTCCACTTT CASSDSGSFTLHF
TRBJ1-3 TRBV19 NA NA TGTGCCAGTAGCCAACTCTGGTTGTCTGGAAACACCATATATTTT CASSQLWLSGNTIYF
TRBJ1-2 TRBV7-9 NA TRBD1 TGTGCCAGCAGCATGGACAGGGGGCTAGGCTACACCTTC CASSMDRGLGYTF